The 29 T cell receptor beta chains in this list originate from one sample, sequenced in a study of blood T cell repertoires in COVID-19. Profiled with immunoSEQ multiplex PCR; TCRdb holds only in-frame clones, not every one. This sample has approximately 160,000 clones, with about 86% found just once. Sequencing used peripheral blood. All receptors come from a woman in her 70s with acute or convalescent COVID-19.

CDR3 loop: CASSRGQYLLHF. The CDR3 nucleotides are TGTGCCAGCAGCCGAGGACAGTATCTCCTCCACTTT. The gene calls are TRBV3-1 (or the pseudogene TRBV3-2) and TRBJ1-6; D may be TRBD1 (6 bases). Trimming shortened V by 4 bases and J by 15 bases, and 13 bases separated the two germline ends. Germline CDR1 reads LGHDT; CDR2 reads YNNKEL (reference sequence). This CDR3 has 12 amino acids.

The CDR3 here is CASSLPLAGYEQYF. The CDR3 bases are TGTGCCAGCAGTTTACCCCTGGCGGGCTACGAGCAGTACTTC. This chain uses TRBV28 with TRBJ2-7, with D possibly TRBD2 on 5 matching bases. CDR3 length: 14 residues. Deletions cut 2 bases from V and 3 bases from J, with 11 bases between. Germline loops: CDR1 MDHEN, CDR2 SYDVKM.

This chain joins TRBV11-1 and TRBJ1-1; D is unresolved. V was clipped by 1 base and J by 6 bases, with 12 bases between them. CDR1 and CDR2 (germline): SGHAT, FQDESV (reference sequence). The CDR3 sequence is 14 residues long. The CDR3 protein is CASSLVRRRAEAFF. DNA of the CDR3: TGTGCCAGCAGCTTAGTGCGGAGGAGGGCTGAAGCTTTCTTT.

This clone was found a few times. V is TRBV5-1 and J is TRBJ2-3, with D perhaps TRBD2 (5 bases). CDR1 is SGHRS, CDR2 YFSETQ, per germline. V was cut by 7 bases and J by 1 base, with 10 bases left in between. The CDR3 is 13 amino acids. DNA for the CDR3: TGCGCCAGCTCCATCGGGGGCACAGATACGCAGTATTTT. Protein sequence: CASSIGGTDTQYF.

The chain carries TRBV7-9 and TRBJ2-7, with 7 bases that match TRBD2. The length of the CDR3 is 15 residues. The germline V gene has CDR1 SEHNR and CDR2 FQNEAQ (reference sequence). Trimming at V came to 6 bases and at J to 1 base, leaving 9 bases not matched to a gene. The CDR3 sequence: CASSADGGISYEQYF. Written as DNA, the CDR3 is TGTGCCAGCAGTGCCGACGGGGGGATATCCTACGAGCAGTACTTC.

The rearrangement links TRBV18 to TRBJ1-5; unclear D gene. This CDR3 has 16 amino acids. The V end lost 2 bases, the J end lost 7 bases, and 18 bases lay between the germline ends. Germline V CDR1 and CDR2: KGHSH, LQKENI. CDR3 coding DNA: TGTGCCAGCTCACCATCCGGGCCCGGGGTTTCACAGCCCCAGCATTTT. Its protein is CASSPSGPGVSQPQHF.

Concerning this clone itself: At one end the junction does not follow the germline gene, possibly because of a read error. This chain links TRBV6-1 with TRBJ1-1; perhaps TRBD1 as D (6 bases). Germline V gene lookup returns CDR1 MNHNS and CDR2 SASEGT. The CDR3 contains 17 residues. The CDR3 protein is CASSEAGGGGGNPEAFF. CDR3 DNA sequence: TGTGCCAGCAGTGAGGCTGGCGGGGGCGGAGGGAACCCTGAAGCTTTCTTT.

The CDR3 sequence is CASSYSTGYLSYEQYF. The CDR3 DNA reads TGTGCCAGCAGTTACTCTACAGGGTACCTCTCATACGAGCAGTACTTC. The V gene is TRBV6-6, the J gene TRBJ2-7; tentatively, D is TRBD1 (6 bases). The CDR3 is made up of 16 amino acids. The germline V gene encodes CDR1 MNHNY and CDR2 SVGAGI (reference sequence). Trimming left V 0 bases short and J 4 bases short, with 16 bases between.

This rearrangement joins TRBV7-2 to TRBJ1-3; D not certain. The CDR3 totals 14 residues. The germline V gene has CDR1 SGHTA and CDR2 FQGNSA. V was trimmed by 3 bases and J by 4 bases, leaving 10 bases between them. DNA for the CDR3: TGTGCCAGCAGCTTGCAGGTGGCGGGAAACACCATATATTTT. Its translation: CASSLQVAGNTIYF.

The chain employs TRBV12-3 or TRBV12-4 and TRBJ2-1; D gene uncertain. Trimming pared 3 bases from V and 7 bases from J, leaving 7 bases between. The CDR3 contains 12 residues. The CDR3 spells CASSFGPNEQFF. The CDR3 nucleotides read TGTGCCAGCAGTTTTGGCCCTAATGAGCAGTTCTTC.

This clone was recorded once. The V call is TRBV6-5, the J call TRBJ1-1; TRBD1 agrees at 8 bases. Trimming at V came to 4 bases and at J to 1 base, leaving 8 bases not matched to a gene. Germline V gene sequence: CDR1 MNHEY, CDR2 SVGAGI. This CDR3 spans 16 amino acids. CDR3 loop: CASSSKPGTGNTEAFF. DNA of the CDR3: TGTGCCAGCAGTTCGAAGCCCGGGACAGGGAACACTGAAGCTTTCTTT.

This clone was seen only a few times. The V and J genes are TRBV11-2 and TRBJ1-4; perhaps TRBD1 as D (5 bases). In germline, CDR1 is SGHAT, CDR2 FQNNGV. V was cut by 0 bases and J by 14 bases, with 13 bases left in between. The CDR3 loop spans 13 amino acids. This CDR3 is CASSLDRGTRLFF. The CDR3 DNA sequence: TGTGCCAGCAGCTTAGACCGGGGGACCAGGCTGTTTTTT.

This clone was seen only once. V usage is TRBV3-1 (or the pseudogene TRBV3-2) and J usage is TRBJ1-4; 8 bases agree with TRBD1. Germline lookup yields CDR1 LGHDT and CDR2 YNNKEL (reference sequence). CDR3 length: 15 amino acids. Trimming cost V 2 bases and J 7 bases; bases outside gene matches: 6. CDR3 loop: CASSQPQGAGEKLFF. CDR3 coding DNA: TGTGCCAGCAGCCAACCCCAGGGGGCGGGTGAAAAACTGTTTTTT.

This clone has just a few counts. V usage is TRBV6-5 and J usage is TRBJ1-2; 7 bases match TRBD1. J lost 4 bases, V lost 0 bases, and 5 bases had no gene match. The germline V gene has CDR1 MNHEY and CDR2 SVGAGI. The CDR3 contains 15 residues. CDR3 loop: CASSYSSQGGYGYTF. DNA for the CDR3: TGTGCCAGCAGTTACTCCTCCCAGGGGGGCTATGGCTACACCTTC.

This sequence joins TRBV14 and TRBJ2-1; TRBD2 agrees at 8 bases. V shed 4 bases, J shed 7 bases, and the junction held 12 bases outside the gene matches. The length of the CDR3 is 16 residues. The germline V gene encodes CDR1 SGHDN and CDR2 FVKESK. CDR3: CASSRLGAGGRNEQFF. The CDR3 DNA follows: TGTGCCAGCAGCCGCCTCGGGGCGGGGGGTAGGAATGAGCAGTTCTTC.

This clone occurred once. The V and J genes are TRBV11-2 and TRBJ2-5, with a tentative D call TRBD1 (6 bases). The V end lost 1 base, the J end lost 4 bases, and 16 bases lay between the germline ends. This CDR3 region has 16 residues. Germline CDR1 and CDR2: SGHAT and FQNNGV. CDR3 loop: CASSLVGGVSAETQYF. CDR3 nucleotide sequence: TGTGCCAGCAGCTTAGTAGGGGGAGTTAGCGCAGAGACCCAGTACTTC.

This chain connects TRBV11-2 to TRBJ2-7; 8 bases map to TRBD2. Germline CDR1 reads SGHAT; CDR2 reads FQNNGV. The J segment lost 1 base and the V segment lost 2 bases, leaving 13 bases of the junction unmatched. This CDR3 comprises 18 residues. The CDR3 region is CASSLIRGGGTPSYEQYF. CDR3 in DNA: TGTGCCAGCAGCTTAATTCGGGGGGGTGGGACACCATCCTACGAGCAGTACTTC. The entire variable domain, with the rest obtained from reference TRBV11-2 and TRBJ2-7, is as follows: EAGVAQSPRYKIIEKRQSVAFWCNPISGHATLYWYQQILGQGPKLLIQFQNNGVVDDSQLPKDRFSAERLKGVDSTLKIQPAKLEDSAVYLCASSLIRGGGTPSYEQYFGPGTRLTVT.

This clone is a singleton in its sample. The chain recombines TRBV9 with TRBJ1-2; D might be TRBD1 (6 bases). V lost 4 bases, J lost 1 base, and 14 bases lay in between. The CDR3 is 15 residues long. Looked up from germline, CDR1 is SGDLS and CDR2 is YYNGEE. The CDR3, as DNA: TGTGCCAGCAGCACCCGACAGGAGATTAACTATGGCTACACCTTC. It codes for CASSTRQEINYGYTF.

This chain links TRBV5-1 with TRBJ2-2; D is ambiguous. The CDR3 is 15 amino acids. Trimming removed 1 base from V and 3 bases from J, with 10 bases in between. The germline V gene encodes CDR1 SGHRS and CDR2 YFSETQ. CDR3 region: CASSLRQDDTGELFF. The CDR3 DNA reads TGCGCCAGCAGCTTGCGGCAGGATGACACCGGGGAGCTGTTTTTT.

The rearrangement joins TRBV6-1 to TRBJ2-7; D may be TRBD1 (6 bases). Trimming stripped 0 bases from V and 5 bases from J, with 11 bases between. CDR1 is MNHNS and CDR2 is SASEGT in the germline V gene. The CDR3 spans 14 residues. The CDR3 nucleotides read TGTGCCAGCAGTGAAGCAGGGGGTGGGGACGAGCAGTACTTC. This gives the protein CASSEAGGGDEQYF.

The chain joins TRBV3-1 (or the pseudogene TRBV3-2) to TRBJ2-2; 8 nucleotides align to TRBD1. Germline V gives CDR1 LGHDT, CDR2 YNNKEL (reference sequence). Unmatched junction bases numbered 12, after V lost 5 bases and J lost 4 bases. The CDR3 is 17 amino acids. The CDR3 nucleotides read TGTGCCAGCAGCTCGCCGGACAGGGCCGTCGGCACCGGGGAGCTGTTTTTT. Translated, it gives CASSSPDRAVGTGELFF.

This rearrangement joins TRBV19 to TRBJ1-3; no definite D call. CDR3 length: 13 residues. V dropped 4 bases and J dropped 2 bases, with 6 bases sitting between them. Germline V gene sequence: CDR1 LNHDA, CDR2 SQIVND (reference sequence). CDR3 in amino acids: CASSTTAGNTIYF. In DNA, the CDR3 is TGTGCCAGTAGTACTACCGCTGGAAACACCATATATTTT. The entire variable domain, with the rest obtained from reference TRBV19 and TRBJ1-3, is as follows: DGGITQSPKYLFRKEGQNVTLSCEQNLNHDAMYWYRQDPGQGLRLIYYSQIVNDFQKGDIAEGYSVSREKKESFPLTVTSAQKNPTAFYLCASSTTAGNTIYFGEGSWLTVV.

This chain connects TRBV19 to TRBJ1-1; 7 bases agree with TRBD1. Germline V gives CDR1 LNHDA, CDR2 SQIVND (reference sequence). Unmatched junction bases numbered 7, after V lost 6 bases and J lost 6 bases. There are 13 residues in the CDR3. Here the CDR3 reads CASSNIRGSEAFF. Written as DNA, the CDR3 is TGTGCCAGTAGCAATATCAGGGGGTCTGAAGCTTTCTTT.

The chain couples TRBV7-6 to TRBJ2-1; TRBD2 is a possible D gene (5 bases). Germline V CDR1 and CDR2: SGHVS, FNYEAQ. This CDR3 comprises 14 residues. Between the trimmed V and J ends, which lost 5 bases and 7 bases, there was a span of 15 bases. In nucleotides, the CDR3 is TGTGCCAGCAGCCTAGGCGGGTCTTGGAATGAGCAGTTCTTC. Residues: CASSLGGSWNEQFF.

This clone was seen just once. V and J are TRBV6-5 and TRBJ1-1; no firm D call. CDR1 is MNHEY and CDR2 is SVGAGI in the germline V gene. Trimming removed 2 bases at V and 8 bases at J, with 6 bases between. This CDR3 contains 11 residues. In DNA, the CDR3 is TGTGCCAGCAGTTACCACCTAGAAGCTTTCTTT. This sequence encodes CASSYHLEAFF.

The chain recombines TRBV3-1 (or the pseudogene TRBV3-2) with TRBJ2-7; no clear D. The CDR3 runs to 13 residues. The germline CDR1 and CDR2 sequences are LGHDT and YNNKEL (reference sequence). Trimming pared 2 bases from V and 3 bases from J, leaving 8 bases between. DNA for the CDR3: TGTGCCAGCAGCCAAACAACTAACTACGAGCAGTACTTC. As protein: CASSQTTNYEQYF.

V is TRBV30 and J is TRBJ1-1; 8 bases agree with TRBD1. Germline CDR1 GTSNPN, CDR2 SVGIG (reference sequence). Trimming removed 2 bases from V and 2 bases from J; junction bases left unmatched: 7. The CDR3 runs to 15 residues. Here the CDR3 DNA reads TGTGCCTGGAGTTTCGGACAGGGTATAAACACTGAAGCTTTCTTT. It translates to CAWSFGQGINTEAFF.

This chain connects TRBV11-2 to TRBJ2-1, with D possibly being TRBD1 (5 bases). The CDR3 covers 14 residues. Looked up from germline, CDR1 is SGHAT and CDR2 is FQNNGV. Trimming pared 5 bases from V and 5 bases from J, leaving 13 bases between. In DNA form, the CDR3 reads TGTGCCAGCAGCCGTAATGACAGAAACAATGAGCAGTTCTTC. Translated, it gives CASSRNDRNNEQFF.

This sequence joins TRBV19 and TRBJ2-7; 8 bases line up with TRBD1. The CDR3 length is 15 residues. V trimming: 10 bases; J trimming: 1 base; junction bases outside the gene matches: 12. CDR1 is LNHDA, CDR2 SQIVND, per germline (reference sequence). CDR3 coding DNA: TGTGCCACTAGACAGACAGGGGCGAATTCCTACGAGCAGTACTTC. Its translation: CATRQTGANSYEQYF.